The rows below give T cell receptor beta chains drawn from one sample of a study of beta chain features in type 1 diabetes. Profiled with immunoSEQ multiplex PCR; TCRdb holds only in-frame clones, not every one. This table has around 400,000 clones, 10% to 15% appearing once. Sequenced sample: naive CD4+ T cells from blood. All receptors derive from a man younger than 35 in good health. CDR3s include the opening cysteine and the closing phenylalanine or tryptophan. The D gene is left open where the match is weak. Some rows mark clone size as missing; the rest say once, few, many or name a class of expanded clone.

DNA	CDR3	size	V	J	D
TGTGCCAGCAGCTTACTCCGGTCGGCCAAAAACATTCAGTACTTC	CASSLLRSAKNIQYF	few	TRBV7-9	TRBJ2-4	-
TGTGCCAGCAGCCCACAGGGGGGCACTGAAGCTTTCTTT	CASSPQGGTEAFF	-	TRBV7-3	TRBJ1-1	TRBD1
TGTGCCAGCAGTGAAGCGCTCGGGACAGGACTTAACTATGGCTACACCTTC	CASSEALGTGLNYGYTF	few	TRBV6-1	TRBJ1-2	TRBD1
TGTGCCAGTAGATCTTCCGGGACAGACAATGAGCAGTTCTTC	CASRSSGTDNEQFF	few	TRBV19	TRBJ2-1	TRBD1
TGTGCCAGCAGCTTAGTAGGACTAGCGGGAGTTTATGAGCAGTTCTTC	CASSLVGLAGVYEQFF	few	TRBV7-9	TRBJ2-1	TRBD2
TGTGCCAGTAGTATAGATCACTGGCAGGCGAACACTGAAGCTTTCTTT	CASSIDHWQANTEAFF	-	TRBV19	TRBJ1-1	-
TGCAGCGTTGCCGGGGGAAACGAGCAGTACTTC	CSVAGGNEQYF	few	TRBV29-1	TRBJ2-7	-
TGCGCCAGCAGCTTGGCGGGGGGATATAGGGGGAACACTGAAGCTTTCTTT	CASSLAGGYRGNTEAFF	-	TRBV5-1	TRBJ1-1	-
TGTGCTAGTGGTTCCGGGACTAGGAAACGAGATGAGCAGTTCTTC	CASGSGTRKRDEQFF	few	TRBV12-5	TRBJ2-1	TRBD2
TGTGCCAGCAGCCAAGCCCGCGGGAGGGCCTACGAGCAGTACTTC	CASSQARGRAYEQYF	few	TRBV14	TRBJ2-7	TRBD2
TGTGCCAGCAGCCGCGACAGCCCCTATGGCTACACCTTC	CASSRDSPYGYTF	-	TRBV6-5	TRBJ1-2	-
TGTGCCAGCAGTTATCACGGACAGGGGGTTAATGAGCAGTTCTTC	CASSYHGQGVNEQFF	-	TRBV6-5	TRBJ2-1	TRBD1
TGTGCCAGCAGCTTGGGGACTAGCGGGGGGCGGAAAAAGTACTTC	CASSLGTSGGRKKYF	-	TRBV7-2	TRBJ2-4	TRBD2
TGTGCCAGCCTCCGGGGGGATATAGATACGCAGTATTTT	CASLRGDIDTQYF	few	TRBV28	TRBJ2-3	TRBD2
TGTGCCTGGAGTCGGACAGGGGGCAGAGTCACTGAGACCCAGTACTTC	CAWSRTGGRVTETQYF	-	TRBV30	TRBJ2-5	TRBD1
TGCGCCAGCAGCTTGGGAGCGTCCCGGGGCACCGGGGAGCTGTTTTTT	CASSLGASRGTGELFF	-	TRBV5-1	TRBJ2-2	-
TGTGCCAGCAGCGTAGGGGTAGCGGGGTACACAGATACGCAGTATTTT	CASSVGVAGYTDTQYF	-	TRBV9	TRBJ2-3	TRBD2
TGCGCCAGCAGCCAAGATCCCCCAGGGTATAGCAATCAGCCCCAGCATTTT	CASSQDPPGYSNQPQHF	-	TRBV4-1	TRBJ1-5	-
TGTGCCAGCAGTTTACAACAGGGGGTCGGGTACGAGCAGTACTTC	CASSLQQGVGYEQYF	-	TRBV27	TRBJ2-7	TRBD1
TGTGCCAGCAATAGGGACAGTCACTACGAGCAGTACTTC	CASNRDSHYEQYF	-	TRBV25-1	TRBJ2-7	TRBD1
TGTGCCAGCAGTAGGACAGGGGGCAACGAGCAGTACTTC	CASSRTGGNEQYF	few	TRBV6-5	TRBJ2-7	TRBD1
TGCGCCAGCCCTAACAACGGGACAGGGAACCTCTATGGCTACACCTTC	CASPNNGTGNLYGYTF	few	TRBV23-1	TRBJ1-2	TRBD1
TGTGCCAGCAGCCCCACGGGGACTGAAGTTTTCTTT	CASSPTGTEVFF	-	TRBV7-9	TRBJ1-1	-
TGTGCCAGCAGTGCAGAACGGGGACTCTGGTTCACCTTC	CASSAERGLWFTF	-	TRBV2	TRBJ1-2	-
TGTGCCAGTACCCGGACTGCAACTAATGAAAAACTGTTTTTT	CASTRTATNEKLFF	-	TRBV19	TRBJ1-4	-
TGTGCCAGCAGTCGGGGGGGAAGCAATCAGCCCCAGCATTTT	CASSRGGSNQPQHF	-	TRBV7-9	TRBJ1-5	-
TGTGCCAGCAGTTTCGCGGGGGCTAACTATGGCTACACCTTC	CASSFAGANYGYTF	-	TRBV28	TRBJ1-2	-
TGTGCCAGCAGGGAAAGCCTATACAGGGGGCGGAACACTGAAGCTTTCTTT	CASRESLYRGRNTEAFF	-	TRBV6-1	TRBJ1-1	TRBD1
TGCGCCAGCAGCCAAGTTATCGTAGGGAGCTCCTACAATGAGCAGTTCTTC	CASSQVIVGSSYNEQFF	few	TRBV4-3	TRBJ2-1	-
TGTGCCTGGACTCAGGGATTGGGGCAGTACTTC	CAWTQGLGQYF	-	TRBV30	TRBJ2-7	-
TGTGCCAGCAGTCTACAGCTAGCGGGAGGGACCAATGAGCAGTTCTTC	CASSLQLAGGTNEQFF	-	TRBV27	TRBJ2-1	TRBD2
TGTGCCAGCAGCTTAGTAGGTTGGACTAGCGGGAATGGTGAGCAGTTCTTC	CASSLVGWTSGNGEQFF	few	TRBV7-3	TRBJ2-1	TRBD2